The present T cell receptor (beta chain) was sequenced within a study of T-cell reconstitution after alpha-beta-depleted transplantation in children. This CDR3 is built from 16 residues. Germline V CDR1 and CDR2: MGHRA, YSYEKL. With 0 bases removed from V and 2 bases from J, the gap between germline ends came to 12 bases. This sample's TCRbeta library carried unique molecular identifier barcodes. TCRdb recomputed calls from the PCR reads with MiXCR, one row per CDR3 protein. The sample gives approximately 400,000 distinct CDR3 sequences, about 11% of which show up once; approximately 5% is in the top ten. This clonotype was seen a handful of times.

The origin of this receptor is a human donor who donated a stem cell graft to a child with acute myeloid leukemia. This chain links TRBV4-1 with TRBJ2-3; perhaps D is TRBD1 or TRBD2 (5 bases each). The sample here was PBMCs from the stem cell graft donor, taken from the stem cell graft. CDR3 nucleotides: TGCGCCAGCAGCCAAGACCGGGGCTGGGACACAGATACGCAGTATTTT. Encoded protein: CASSQDRGWDTDTQYF.